This T cell receptor beta chain was identified in a study of shared clonotypes between healthy human individuals (dated by TCRdb to 2018 to 2020). In terms of the full investigation: A couple of women and a few men aged 18 to 49 years were included in the cohort. For each donor, three plates each were used for CD4 naive and CD4 memory, two plates were used for CD8 naive, and one plate was used for CD8 memory. The study deeply sequenced blood TCR repertoires of about five healthy adults to estimate repertoire size and the extent of clonotype sharing between individuals. To increase sequencing depth and limit assay-specific biases, different laboratories used diverse techniques to prepare libraries and sequence TCR repertoires. Between about 0.8 and 9 billion PBMCs per donor were obtained by leukapheresis. The full study reports these points: Larger estimated clonotype richness was generally found for naive subsets than for memory subsets. Because the study included a small number of donors, the genetic and exposure-history diversity represented was limited. Compared with non-shared clonotypes, clonotypes shared by all four sorted-subset donors had higher generation probabilities. Based on pairwise subsampling, the degree of clonotype sharing among donors was expected to be affected by sequencing depth. Rarefaction of sorted-subset datasets indicated incomplete sequencing despite the large sequencing depth. Sampling was limited to blood, and TCR repertoires in tissue likely differ from TCR repertoires in blood. Sharing across several donors was observed for approximately 5% of naive CD4, 3% to 3.5% of naive CD8, 2% to 2.5% of memory CD4, and roughly 0.4% of memory CD8 clonotypes.

The germline V gene yields ENHRY for CDR1 and SYGVKD for CDR2. The CDR3 contains 11 residues, cysteine and phenylalanine counted. Left in the record is the CDR3 DNA by itself, 33 bases read in frame from the first base. Healthy HIV-negative adults with no recently reported acute infections or vaccinations were included as donors. Only Caucasian adults living in Nashville, Tennessee, USA were represented among the donors. Magnetic negative selection was used to enrich CD4+ T cells, after which naive cells were positively selected on CD45RA and the negative fraction became the memory subset. Blood was obtained by leukapheresis, after which PBMCs were separated by Ficoll-Histopaque density gradient centrifugation and cryopreserved in liquid nitrogen vapor phase. Analytical flow cytometry was used to check the purity and quantity of each magnetically sorted T cell population. From each sorted fraction, genomic DNA was isolated and quantified by UV absorbance on a Nanodrop 2000c.

Using the deep immunoSEQ assay, multiplex PCR amplified TCR CDR3 regions from genomic DNA. Extracted genomic DNA from each cell subset was distributed evenly across all wells of several immunoSEQ 96-well plates, and each plate was treated as a replicate. For sorted subsets, about 210 ng of genomic DNA, equivalent to roughly 33,000 T cell genomes, went into each replicate PCR. Purified libraries were quantified with a Qubit 3.0 fluorometer, sized on a Bioanalyzer 2100, and re-quantified with the KAPA Library Quantification kit. Each immunoSEQ 96-well plate was sequenced on its own single-read 150-cycle Illumina NextSeq 550 flow cell. The authors' pipeline ran thus. Because the immunoSEQ output included only junctional sequences and no quality scores, the filtering could not be the same as the filtering used for full-length reads. To assign V/J genes and CDR3, sequences were annotated using PyIR, a Python wrapper for IgBLAST v1.9, with IMGT germline references. Any read was removed if the V/J assignment was weak (E-value above 1e-6), the CDR3 was missing, or the read contained stop codons, out-of-frame junctions, or ambiguous translated residues. V3J clonotypes were defined by identical inferred V gene, J gene, and CDR3 amino acid sequence. Percentage overlap between repertoires was computed as shared unique clonotypes divided by the size of the smaller repertoire. Repertoire richness was assessed with RTK rarefaction, the Chao1 estimator, and Recon v2.1 estimates of unobserved clonotypes. Generation probabilities were computed with OLGA for all TCRbeta clonotypes obtained by the gDNA method from several donors. Sourced from immuneACCESS, this table was stored by TCRdb with only in-frame sequences that have V and J called. A share of the clones is absent; for the studies checked, an unresolved V gene accounts for under half, and the remainder has no known explanation. The V and J calls and clone size are taken from that table; D and trimming were inferred from the DNA. The sample yields about 1.1 million clones; about 80% were counted once. Clones ranked in the top ten supply 0.89% of the sample.

Points on this clone: It lacks a known antigen. Base-call qualities are not available, and no considerably larger clone is one nucleotide away.

The V gene is TRBV10-3 and the J gene is TRBJ2-7; the D gene is perhaps TRBD2, on 5 matching bases. The receptor was isolated from a man younger than 30 in good health. Some clones in this sample may be carry-over from other donors' samples. The specimen was memory CD4+ T cells from PBMCs. The cell subset or site label corresponds to: CD45RA-negative fraction. This receptor has the CDR3 CATTRGYEQYF. The nucleotide sequence reads TGTGCGACCACCCGGGGCTACGAGCAGTACTTC.